This TCR beta chain was captured by sequencing in a study of cytomegalovirus exposure and HLA in healthy donors. Study outcomes and limitations: Some V segments could not be told apart, so they were left out, TRBV6-2 and TRBV6-3 among them. Within a later analysis, the majority of CMV-associated TCR beta chains appeared HLA-restricted.

A word on this clone: Its antigen is not known.

Trimming removed 3 bases from V and 0 bases from J, with 11 bases in between. The V gene's germline CDR1 is SGHRS and CDR2 YFSETQ. The CDR3 is 15 residues long. The PCR had 60 Vbeta and 13 Jbeta primers. Some clones are missing from TCRdb's copy, which holds only in-frame ones; the method was immunoSEQ multiplex PCR. The sample comprises a few hundred thousand clones, around 81% of which are singletons, and less than 8.5% rests with the top ten. The sample comprised PBMCs. J is TRBJ2-3 and V is TRBV5-1; D might be TRBD2 (5 bases). The receptor was isolated from a woman aged 55-70 years in good health and CMV-seropositive. CDR3 sequence (DNA): TGCGCCAGCAGCTACGGACTGGGGAGCACAGATACGCAGTATTTT. It translates to CASSYGLGSTDTQYF.